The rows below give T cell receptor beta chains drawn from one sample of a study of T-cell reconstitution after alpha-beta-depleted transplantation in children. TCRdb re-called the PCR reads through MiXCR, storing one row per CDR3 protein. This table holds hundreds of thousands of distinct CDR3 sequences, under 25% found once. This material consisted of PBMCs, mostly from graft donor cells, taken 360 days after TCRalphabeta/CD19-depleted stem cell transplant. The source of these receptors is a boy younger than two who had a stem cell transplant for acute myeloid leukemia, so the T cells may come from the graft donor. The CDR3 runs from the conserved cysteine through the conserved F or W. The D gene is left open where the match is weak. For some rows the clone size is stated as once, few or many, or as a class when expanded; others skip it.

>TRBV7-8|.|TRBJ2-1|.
CASSSQGRDEQFF
TGTGCCAGCAGCTCACAGGGTCGGGATGAGCAGTTCTTC
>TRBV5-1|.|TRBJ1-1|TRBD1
CASSLATGGTEAFF
TGCGCCAGCAGCTTGGCTACAGGGGGGACTGAAGCTTTCTTT
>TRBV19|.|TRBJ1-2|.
CASSMPPTGNYGYTF
TGTGCCAGTAGTATGCCGCCCACGGGTAACTATGGCTACACCTTC
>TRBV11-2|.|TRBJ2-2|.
CASSLNTAGGRTGELFF
TGTGCCAGCAGCTTAAATACGGCAGGGGGGAGAACCGGGGAGCTGTTTTTT
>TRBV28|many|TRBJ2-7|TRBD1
CASSLWTGAYEQYF
TGTGCCAGCAGCCTATGGACAGGGGCCTACGAGCAGTACTTC
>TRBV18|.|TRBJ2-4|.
CASSPPSTKNIQYF
TGTGCCAGCTCACCCCCCTCCACCAAAAACATTCAGTACTTC
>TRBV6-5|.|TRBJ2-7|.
CASSYNQAGTYEQYF
TGTGCCAGCAGTTACAACCAGGCCGGCACCTACGAGCAGTACTTC
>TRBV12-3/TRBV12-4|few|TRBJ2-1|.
CASSTTSSDNEQFF
TGTGCCAGCAGTACCACAAGTTCGGACAATGAGCAGTTCTTC
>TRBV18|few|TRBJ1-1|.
CASSPSNMNTEAFF
TGTGCCAGCTCACCAAGCAACATGAACACTGAAGCTTTCTTT
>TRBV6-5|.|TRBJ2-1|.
CASSYYLEGAYNEQFF
TGTGCCAGCAGTTACTACCTAGAGGGGGCCTACAATGAGCAGTTCTTC
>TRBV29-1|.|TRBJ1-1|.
CSVEGWATAFF
TGCAGCGTTGAAGGGTGGGCAACGGCTTTCTTT
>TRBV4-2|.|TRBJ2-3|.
CAMSPGGTTDTQYF
TGTGCCATGAGCCCCGGAGGAACAACTGATACGCAGTATTTT
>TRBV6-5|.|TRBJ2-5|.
CASSYSIIQAETQYF
TGTGCCAGCAGTTACTCGATAATACAGGCGGAGACCCAGTACTTC
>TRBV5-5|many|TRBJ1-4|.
CASSIETPPNEKLFF
TGTGCCAGCAGCATTGAGACACCTCCGAATGAAAAACTGTTTTTT
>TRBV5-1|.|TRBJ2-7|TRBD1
CASAGGHEQYF
TGCGCCAGCGCAGGGGGACACGAGCAGTACTTC
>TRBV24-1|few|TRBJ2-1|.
CATSDPGYSGEGAYNEQFF
TGTGCCACCAGTGATCCCGGTTATAGCGGCGAAGGGGCATACAATGAGCAGTTCTTC
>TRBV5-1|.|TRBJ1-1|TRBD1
CASSLVTGGLNTEAFF
TGCGCCAGCAGCTTGGTTACAGGGGGCCTGAACACTGAAGCTTTCTTT
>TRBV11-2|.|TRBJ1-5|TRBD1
CASSLDRGQGNQPQHF
TGTGCCAGCAGCCTAGATCGGGGACAGGGAAATCAGCCCCAGCATTTT
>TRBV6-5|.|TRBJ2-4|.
CASSYSGGLAKNIQYF
TGTGCCAGCAGTTACTCGGGCGGGTTAGCCAAAAACATTCAGTACTTC
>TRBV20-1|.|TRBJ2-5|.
CSARTPGETQYF
TGCAGTGCTAGAACACCCGGGGAGACCCAGTACTTC
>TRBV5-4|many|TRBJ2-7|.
CASSLDWQGFYEQYF
TGTGCCAGCAGCTTGGATTGGCAGGGATTCTACGAGCAGTACTTC
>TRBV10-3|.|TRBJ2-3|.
CAISEPWPAAPTDTQYF
TGTGCCATCAGTGAGCCTTGGCCGGCCGCCCCCACAGATACGCAGTATTTT
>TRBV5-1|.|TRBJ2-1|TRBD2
CASSWEGDEQFF
TGCGCCAGCAGTTGGGAGGGCGATGAGCAGTTCTTC
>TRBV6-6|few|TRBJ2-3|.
CASRVGNTDTQYF
TGTGCCAGCAGGGTGGGTAACACAGATACGCAGTATTTT
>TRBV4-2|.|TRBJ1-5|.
CASSQGTAINQPQHF
TGTGCCAGCAGCCAAGGGACGGCAATCAATCAGCCCCAGCATTTT
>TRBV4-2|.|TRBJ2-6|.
CASSETLTLGANVLTF
TGTGCCAGCAGCGAGACACTTACCCTCGGGGCCAACGTCCTGACTTTC
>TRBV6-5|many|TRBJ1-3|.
CASSYGNTIYF
TGTGCCAGCAGTTACGGAAACACCATATATTTT
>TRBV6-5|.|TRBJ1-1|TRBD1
CASSYSGRGLTEAFF
TGTGCCAGCAGTTACTCGGGCAGGGGGCTCACTGAAGCTTTCTTT
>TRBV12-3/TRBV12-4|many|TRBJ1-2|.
CASAGERILSRNYGYTF
TGTGCCAGCGCGGGTGAACGCATCCTCTCCAGGAACTATGGCTACACCTTC
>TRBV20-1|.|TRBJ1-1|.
CSAPRQQNTEAFF
TGCAGTGCCCCCCGACAGCAGAACACTGAAGCTTTCTTT
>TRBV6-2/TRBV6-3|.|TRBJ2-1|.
CASSWGTYNEQFF
TGTGCCAGCAGTTGGGGGACCTACAATGAGCAGTTCTTC
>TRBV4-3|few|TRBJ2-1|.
CASSHVVGIYNEQFF
TGCGCCAGCAGCCATGTAGTGGGAATTTACAATGAGCAGTTCTTC
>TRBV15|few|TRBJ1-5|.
CATSRVYQPQHF
TGTGCCACCAGCAGAGTCTACCAGCCCCAGCATTTT
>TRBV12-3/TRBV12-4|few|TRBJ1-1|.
CASSSTGYLDTEAFF
TGTGCCAGCAGTTCAACAGGGTATTTGGACACTGAAGCTTTCTTT
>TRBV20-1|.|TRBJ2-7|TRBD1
CSARDTGQGDPYEQYF
TGCAGTGCTAGAGACACCGGACAGGGGGATCCCTACGAGCAGTACTTC
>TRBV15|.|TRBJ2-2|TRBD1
CATSRWPGQGKSGELFF
TGTGCCACCAGTCGCTGGCCCGGACAGGGAAAGTCAGGGGAGCTGTTTTTT
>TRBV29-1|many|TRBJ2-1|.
CSVYGGPHYNEQFF
TGCAGCGTTTACGGGGGGCCCCACTACAATGAGCAGTTCTTC
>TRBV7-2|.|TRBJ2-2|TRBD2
CAVRSGGNTGELFF
TGTGCCGTCAGGAGCGGGGGTAACACCGGGGAGCTGTTTTTT
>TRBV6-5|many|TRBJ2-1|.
CASSRRVSYNEQFF
TGTGCCAGCAGTCGCAGGGTCTCCTACAATGAGCAGTTCTTC
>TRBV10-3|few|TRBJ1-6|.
CAISGDRNNSPLHF
TGTGCCATCAGTGGCGACAGAAATAATTCACCCCTCCACTTT
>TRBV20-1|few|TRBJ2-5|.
CSASQGGGETQYF
TGCAGTGCTAGTCAGGGTGGGGGGGAGACCCAGTACTTC
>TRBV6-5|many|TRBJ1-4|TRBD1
CASRRQGGGEKLFF
TGTGCCAGCAGACGACAGGGGGGGGGTGAAAAACTGTTTTTT
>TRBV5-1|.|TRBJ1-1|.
CASSLGGGQSTEAFF
TGCGCCAGCAGCTTGGGCGGGGGGCAAAGCACTGAAGCTTTCTTT
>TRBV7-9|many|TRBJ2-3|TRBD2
CASSSLAGGGTDTQYF
TGTGCCAGCAGCTCCTTAGCCGGGGGGGGCACAGATACGCAGTATTTT
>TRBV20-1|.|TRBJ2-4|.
CSARWVGNIQYF
TGCAGTGCGAGATGGGTTGGAAACATTCAGTACTTC
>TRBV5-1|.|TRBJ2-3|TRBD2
CASSPLGRGGGTDTQYF
TGCGCCAGCAGCCCTCTTGGACGGGGGGGTGGGACAGATACGCAGTATTTT
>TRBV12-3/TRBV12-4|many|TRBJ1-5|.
CASSSRVLLTSNQPQHF
TGTGCCAGCAGTTCCAGGGTACTACTTACTAGCAATCAGCCCCAGCATTTT
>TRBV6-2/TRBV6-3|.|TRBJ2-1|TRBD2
CASSYSGLAGFYEQFF
TGTGCCAGCAGTTACTCCGGACTAGCGGGGTTCTATGAGCAGTTCTTC
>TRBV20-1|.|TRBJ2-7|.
CSARATTGTYEQYF
TGCAGTGCTAGAGCAACGACAGGCACCTACGAGCAGTACTTC
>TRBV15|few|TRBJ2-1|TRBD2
CATQSGGINEQFF
TGTGCCACCCAAAGCGGGGGCATCAATGAGCAGTTCTTC
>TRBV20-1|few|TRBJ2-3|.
CSAARGASTDTQYF
TGCAGTGCTGCTCGGGGGGCCAGCACAGATACGCAGTATTTT
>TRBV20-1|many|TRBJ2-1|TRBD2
CSASHTGGSYNEQFF
TGCAGTGCTAGCCATACGGGGGGATCCTACAATGAGCAGTTCTTC
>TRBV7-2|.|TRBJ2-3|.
CASSRRQPPDTQYF
TGTGCCAGCAGCCGCCGACAGCCGCCAGATACGCAGTATTTT
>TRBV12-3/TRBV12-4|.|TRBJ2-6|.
CASRGKRSSGANVLTF
TGTGCCAGCAGGGGGAAGAGGAGCTCTGGGGCCAACGTCCTGACTTTC
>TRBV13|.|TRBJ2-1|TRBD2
CASSLTSAGDEQFF
TGTGCCAGCAGCTTAACCTCCGCGGGGGATGAGCAGTTCTTC
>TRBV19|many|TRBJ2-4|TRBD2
CASSSGEGIKNIQYF
TGTGCCAGTAGCTCCGGGGAGGGCATAAAAAACATTCAGTACTTC
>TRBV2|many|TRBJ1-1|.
CASNRVNTEAFF
TGTGCCAGCAATCGGGTGAACACTGAAGCTTTCTTT
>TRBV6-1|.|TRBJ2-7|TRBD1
CASREGTGGPYEQYF
TGTGCCAGCAGGGAGGGGACAGGGGGTCCGTACGAGCAGTACTTC
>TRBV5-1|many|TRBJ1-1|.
CASSLRVGNTEAFF
TGCGCCAGCAGCTTGCGGGTTGGTAACACTGAAGCTTTCTTT